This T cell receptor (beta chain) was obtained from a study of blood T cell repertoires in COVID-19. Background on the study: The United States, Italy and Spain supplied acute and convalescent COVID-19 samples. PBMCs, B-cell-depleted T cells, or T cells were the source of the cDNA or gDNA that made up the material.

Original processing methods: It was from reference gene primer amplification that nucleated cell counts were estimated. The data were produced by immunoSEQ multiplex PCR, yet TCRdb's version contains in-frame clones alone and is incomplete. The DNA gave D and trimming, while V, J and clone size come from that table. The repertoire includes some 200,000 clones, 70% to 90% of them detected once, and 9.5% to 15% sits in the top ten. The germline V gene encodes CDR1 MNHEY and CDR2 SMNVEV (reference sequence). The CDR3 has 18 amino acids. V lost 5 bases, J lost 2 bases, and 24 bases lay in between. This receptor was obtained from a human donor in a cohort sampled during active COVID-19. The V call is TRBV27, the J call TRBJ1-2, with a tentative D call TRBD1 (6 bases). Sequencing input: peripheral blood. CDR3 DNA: TGTGCCAGCAGTCCCAGACAGGTCAAACCCAACCTCAACTATGGCTACACCTTC. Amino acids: CASSPRQVKPNLNYGYTF.